The rows below give T cell receptor beta chains drawn from one sample of a study of cytomegalovirus exposure and HLA in healthy donors. Assay: immunoSEQ multiplex PCR; the TCRdb copy retains only in-frame clones and omits some. The sample carries some 130,000 clones, 80% recorded once. The source material was PBMCs. Source of these receptors: a man aged 25-45 years in good health and CMV-seronegative. CDR3s include the opening cysteine and the closing phenylalanine or tryptophan. Each record gives: clone size, J gene, D gene, V gene, CDR3 DNA, CDR3 protein. D genes are given only for firm matches. Size tells how often a clone was seen (once, few, many) or the class of an expanded clone, and some rows leave it out.

-,TRBJ2-1,TRBD2,TRBV5-1,TGCGCCAGCAGCTTGGGGTCTAGCGGAGGGTCCTACAATGAGCAGTTCTTC,CASSLGSSGGSYNEQFF
-,TRBJ1-3,-,TRBV18,TGTGCCAGCTCCCCTAGAGGCGGTTATGGAAACACCATATATTTT,CASSPRGGYGNTIYF
-,TRBJ2-1,TRBD2,TRBV10-2,TGCGCCAGCGCCCGGACTAGCGGTTCCTACAATGAGCAGTTCTTC,CASARTSGSYNEQFF
few,TRBJ2-6,-,TRBV28,TGTGCCAGCAGTTTGTTATCAGATGGGGCCAACGTCCTGACTTTC,CASSLLSDGANVLTF
-,TRBJ2-1,TRBD2,TRBV28,TGTGCCAGCAGTTTATCCGGGAGGGCCTACAATGAGCAGTTCTTC,CASSLSGRAYNEQFF
few,TRBJ1-2,TRBD1,TRBV2,TGTGCCAGCAGCGCGACAGGGAACTATGGCTACACCTTC,CASSATGNYGYTF
-,TRBJ1-2,TRBD1,TRBV5-4,TGTGCCAGCAGCTTGGGACAGGGGCCTGTGACCGGCTACACCTTC,CASSLGQGPVTGYTF
-,TRBJ1-2,-,TRBV19,TGTGCCAGTAGTCCAGGGTCTTGGGGCTACACCTTC,CASSPGSWGYTF
few,TRBJ2-7,TRBD1,TRBV6-1,TGTGCCAGCTGGGACAGGGGGTCCTACGAGCAGTACTTC,CASWDRGSYEQYF
-,TRBJ2-7,TRBD1,TRBV7-2,TGTGCCAGCAGCTCGGGACAGGGGGTCTACGAGCAGTACTTC,CASSSGQGVYEQYF
few,TRBJ2-1,TRBD2,TRBV7-6,TGTGCCAGCAGCTTAACGAGCGGGGCATACAATGAGCAGTTCTTC,CASSLTSGAYNEQFF
-,TRBJ2-3,-,TRBV7-9,TGTGCCGGGGGGGATACGCAGTATTTT,CAGGDTQYF
-,TRBJ2-1,-,TRBV30,TGTGCCTGGGGGGGACTCCAGTGGAATGAGCAGTTCTTC,CAWGGLQWNEQFF
-,TRBJ2-3,-,TRBV7-9,TGTGCCAGCTGTCCACAGGTCAGCACAGATACGCAGTATTTT,CASCPQVSTDTQYF
few,TRBJ2-3,-,TRBV28,TGTGCCAGCAATAACTCCCAACGAGATACGCAGTATTTT,CASNNSQRDTQYF
-,TRBJ2-7,-,TRBV11-2,TGTGCCAGCAGCCCCCGAGGAGTCTCCTACGAGCAGTACTTC,CASSPRGVSYEQYF
once,TRBJ2-3,TRBD2,TRBV7-2,TGTGCCAGCAGCTTTCTAGCGGGACCAGATACGCAGTATTTT,CASSFLAGPDTQYF
-,TRBJ1-1,-,TRBV7-9,TGTGCCAGCAGCTTATCGGGGACTGAAGCTTTCTTT,CASSLSGTEAFF
-,TRBJ1-4,TRBD1,TRBV5-1,TGCGCCAGCAGCCCCGGGACAGTAGATGAAAAACTGTTTTTT,CASSPGTVDEKLFF
few,TRBJ1-4,TRBD1,TRBV9,TGTGCCAGCAGCTCCCGGACAGGGGGAGCGACTAATGAAAAACTGTTTTTT,CASSSRTGGATNEKLFF
few,TRBJ1-1,-,TRBV5-5,TGTGCCAGCAGCTTGGGAGAGATTGAAGCTTTCTTT,CASSLGEIEAFF
-,TRBJ2-7,TRBD1,TRBV5-4,TGTGCCAGCAGCCGCGGGACAGGGGGGTCTGGGCAGTACTTC,CASSRGTGGSGQYF
-,TRBJ2-7,-,TRBV7-8,TGTGCCAGCAGCTTATACCTAGAGGTGTACGAGCAGTACTTC,CASSLYLEVYEQYF
-,TRBJ1-2,TRBD1,TRBV28,TGTGCCAGCAGTGCCAACAGGGGATACTATGGCTACACCTTC,CASSANRGYYGYTF
-,TRBJ2-7,-,TRBV18,TGTGCCAGCTCACCCGCTCTATCGGGAGCGGACGAGCAGTACTTC,CASSPALSGADEQYF
-,TRBJ2-3,-,TRBV7-2,TGTGCCAGCAGCTTACGGGTCCGGGAGCGGTACACAGATACGCAGTATTTT,CASSLRVRERYTDTQYF
-,TRBJ1-1,-,TRBV29-1,TGCAGCTCTATTCGGGTCATGAACACTGAAGCTTTCTTT,CSSIRVMNTEAFF
once,TRBJ2-7,-,TRBV23-1,TGCGCCAGCAGACTTCGTACAGGGAAATACGAGCAGTACTTC,CASRLRTGKYEQYF
-,TRBJ2-7,TRBD1,TRBV28,TGTGCCAGCAGTTCGTCCGGGACAGCCTACGAGCAGTACTTC,CASSSSGTAYEQYF
-,TRBJ1-2,-,TRBV2,TGTGCCAGCAGTGACCAGGAAGCTTACTACACCTTC,CASSDQEAYYTF
-,TRBJ2-7,-,TRBV11-2,TGTGCCAGCAGCCGAGAGTCGTTCGGCGAGCAGTACTTC,CASSRESFGEQYF
-,TRBJ2-7,TRBD1,TRBV5-1,TGCGCCAGCAGCTTTGGGACAGGGGACGAGCAGTACTTC,CASSFGTGDEQYF